This TCR beta chain stems from a study of blood T cell repertoires in COVID-19. Study-wide background: From the United States, Italy and Spain came samples of acute and convalescent COVID-19. T cells, B-cell-depleted T cells, or PBMCs supplied cDNA or gDNA.

The authors' processing: Scientists estimated how many nucleated cells there were by amplifying reference gene primers. Clones were read by immunoSEQ multiplex PCR, and TCRdb kept only the in-frame ones, dropping some. The V and J calls and clone size come from that table; D and trimming were worked out from the DNA. The top ten hold about 9.6% of the sample, which has about 24,000 clones, 89% seen once. With regard to this clone: Compared with germline, one end of the junction differs, possibly owing to a read error.

The specimen sequenced was peripheral blood. The receptor comes from a man between 65 and 85 years old with acute or convalescent COVID-19.

Here the CDR3 DNA reads TGTGCCAGCAGCCCCGTTAGCCATCAGCCCCAGCATTTT. It codes for CASSPVSHQPQHF. The rearrangement uses TRBV6-5 and TRBJ1-5; D gene uncertain. This CDR3 is built from 13 residues. Germline V gives CDR1 MNHEY, CDR2 SVGAGI.